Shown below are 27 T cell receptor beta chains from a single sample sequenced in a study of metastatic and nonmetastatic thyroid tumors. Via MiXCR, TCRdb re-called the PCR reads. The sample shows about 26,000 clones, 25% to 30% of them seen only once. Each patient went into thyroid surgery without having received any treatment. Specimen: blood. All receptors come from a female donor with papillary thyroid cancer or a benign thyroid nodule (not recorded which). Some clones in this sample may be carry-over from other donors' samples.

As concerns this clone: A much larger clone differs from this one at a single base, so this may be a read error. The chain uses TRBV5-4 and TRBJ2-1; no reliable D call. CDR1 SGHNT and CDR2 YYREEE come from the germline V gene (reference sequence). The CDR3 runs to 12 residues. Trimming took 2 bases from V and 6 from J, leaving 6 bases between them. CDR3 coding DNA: TGTGCCAGCAGCTTCTCCGCCAATGAGCAGTTCTTC. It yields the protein CASSFSANEQFF. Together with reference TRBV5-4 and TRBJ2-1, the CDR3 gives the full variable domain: ETGVTQSPTHLIKTRGQQVTLRCSSQSGHNTVSWYQQALGQGPQFIFQYYREEENGRGNFPPRFSGLQFPNYSSELNVNALELDDSALYLCASSFSANEQFFGPGTRLTVL.

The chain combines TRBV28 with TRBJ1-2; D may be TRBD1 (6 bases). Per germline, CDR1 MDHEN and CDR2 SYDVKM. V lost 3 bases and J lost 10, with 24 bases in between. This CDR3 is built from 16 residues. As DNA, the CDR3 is TGTGCCAGCAGTTTTGGGGTCGTTCGGGGGCGGGATGTCTACACCTTC. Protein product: CASSFGVVRGRDVYTF.

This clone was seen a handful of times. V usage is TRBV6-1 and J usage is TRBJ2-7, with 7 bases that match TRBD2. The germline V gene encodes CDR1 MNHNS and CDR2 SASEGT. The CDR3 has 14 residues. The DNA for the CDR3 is TGTGCCAGCAATCGAATAAGCGGGACCTACGATCAGTACGTC. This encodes CASNRISGTYDQYV.

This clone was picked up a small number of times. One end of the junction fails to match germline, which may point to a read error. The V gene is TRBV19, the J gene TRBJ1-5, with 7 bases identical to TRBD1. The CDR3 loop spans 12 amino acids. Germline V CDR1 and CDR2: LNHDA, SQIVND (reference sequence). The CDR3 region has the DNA TGTGCCAGTATTATAGGGGGCCAGCCCCAGCATTTT. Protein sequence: CASIIGGQPQHF.

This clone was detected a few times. The CDR3: CASSLPTSYNSPLHF. The CDR3 DNA reads TGTGCCAGCAGTTTACCGACCTCCTATAATTCACCCCTCCACTTT. The chain links TRBV28 to TRBJ1-6; D is undetermined. The V gene lost 2 bases and the J gene lost 0 bases, with 5 bases spanning the gap. Germline CDR1 is MDHEN and CDR2 is SYDVKM. This CDR3 spans 15 amino acids.

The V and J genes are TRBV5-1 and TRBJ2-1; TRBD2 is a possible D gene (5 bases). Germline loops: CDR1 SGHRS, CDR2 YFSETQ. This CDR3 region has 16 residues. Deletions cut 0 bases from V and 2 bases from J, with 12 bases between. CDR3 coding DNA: TGCGCCAGCAGCTTGGATCGGGGAACGACCTACAATGAGCAGTTCTTC. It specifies CASSLDRGTTYNEQFF.

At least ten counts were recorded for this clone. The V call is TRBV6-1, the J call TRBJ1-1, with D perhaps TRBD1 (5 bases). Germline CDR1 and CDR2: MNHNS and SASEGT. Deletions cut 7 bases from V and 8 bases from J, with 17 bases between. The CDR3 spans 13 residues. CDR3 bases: TGTGCCAGCACCTCGGCGGCAGGGAAGGAAGCTTTCTTT. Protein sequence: CASTSAAGKEAFF.

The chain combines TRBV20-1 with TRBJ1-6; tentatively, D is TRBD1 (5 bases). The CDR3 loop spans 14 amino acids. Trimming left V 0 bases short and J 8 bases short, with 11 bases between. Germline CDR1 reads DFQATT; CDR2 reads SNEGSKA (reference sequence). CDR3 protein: CSARDAGFDSPLHF. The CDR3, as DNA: TGCAGTGCTAGAGACGCAGGGTTTGATTCACCCCTCCACTTT.

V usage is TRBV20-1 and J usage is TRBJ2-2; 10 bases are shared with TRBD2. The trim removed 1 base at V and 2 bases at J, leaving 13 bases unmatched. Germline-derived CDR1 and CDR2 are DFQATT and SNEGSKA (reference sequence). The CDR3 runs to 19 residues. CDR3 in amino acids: CSARGRAELAGHNTGELFF. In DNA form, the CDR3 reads TGCAGTGCTAGAGGGCGGGCCGAACTAGCGGGACACAACACCGGGGAGCTGTTTTTT.

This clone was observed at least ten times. Here the CDR3 DNA reads TGCGCCAGCAGCCCATTGCAAGAGACCCAGTACTTC. Its protein is CASSPLQETQYF. The V gene is TRBV5-1, the J gene TRBJ2-5; D is ambiguous. Germline CDR1 and CDR2: SGHRS and YFSETQ. The CDR3 is 12 residues long. Trimming pared 4 bases from V and 2 bases from J, leaving 6 bases between.

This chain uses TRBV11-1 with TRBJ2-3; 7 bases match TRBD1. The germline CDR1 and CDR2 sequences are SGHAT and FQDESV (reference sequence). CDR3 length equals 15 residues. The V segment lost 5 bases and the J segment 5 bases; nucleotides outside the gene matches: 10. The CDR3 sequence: CASSAQGYTGDTQYF. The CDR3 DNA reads TGTGCCAGCAGCGCACAGGGGTACACAGGAGATACGCAGTATTTT.

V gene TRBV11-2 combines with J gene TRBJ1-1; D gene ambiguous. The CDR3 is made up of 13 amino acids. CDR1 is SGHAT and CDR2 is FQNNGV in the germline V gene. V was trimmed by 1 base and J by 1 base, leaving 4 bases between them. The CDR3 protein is CASSLGQNTEAFF. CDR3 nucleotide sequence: TGTGCCAGCAGCTTAGGACAGAACACTGAAGCTTTCTTT.

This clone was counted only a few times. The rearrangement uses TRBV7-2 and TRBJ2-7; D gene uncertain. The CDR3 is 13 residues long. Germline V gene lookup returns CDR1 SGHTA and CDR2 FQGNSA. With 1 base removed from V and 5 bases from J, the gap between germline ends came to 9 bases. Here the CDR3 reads CASSLVFGDEQYF. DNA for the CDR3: TGTGCCAGCAGCTTAGTATTCGGCGACGAGCAGTACTTC.

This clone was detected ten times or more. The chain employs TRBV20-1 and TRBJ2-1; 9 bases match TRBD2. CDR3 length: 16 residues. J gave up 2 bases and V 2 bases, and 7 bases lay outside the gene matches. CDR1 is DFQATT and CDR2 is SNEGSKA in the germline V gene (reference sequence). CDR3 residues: CSARTIAGATYNEQFF. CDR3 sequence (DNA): TGCAGTGCTAGAACTATAGCGGGGGCCACCTACAATGAGCAGTTCTTC.

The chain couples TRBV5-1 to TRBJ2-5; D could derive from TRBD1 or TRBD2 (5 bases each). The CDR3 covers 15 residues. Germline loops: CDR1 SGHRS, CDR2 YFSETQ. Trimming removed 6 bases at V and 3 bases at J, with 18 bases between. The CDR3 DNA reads TGCGCCAGCATCTTCCGGGGCGTACAGGAAGAGACCCAGTACTTC. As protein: CASIFRGVQEETQYF.

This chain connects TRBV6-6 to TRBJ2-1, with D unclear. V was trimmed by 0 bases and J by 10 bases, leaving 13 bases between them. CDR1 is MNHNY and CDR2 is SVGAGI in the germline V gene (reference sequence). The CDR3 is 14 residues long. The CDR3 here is CASSYSSTPWEQFF. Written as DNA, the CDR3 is TGTGCCAGCAGTTACTCATCCACGCCCTGGGAGCAGTTCTTC.

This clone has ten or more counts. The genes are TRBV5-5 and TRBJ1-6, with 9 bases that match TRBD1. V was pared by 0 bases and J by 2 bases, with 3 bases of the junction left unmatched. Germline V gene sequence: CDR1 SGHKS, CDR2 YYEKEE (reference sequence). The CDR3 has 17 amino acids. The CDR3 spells CASSLAGQGTYNSPLHF. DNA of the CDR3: TGTGCCAGCAGCTTGGCGGGACAGGGCACCTATAATTCACCCCTCCACTTT. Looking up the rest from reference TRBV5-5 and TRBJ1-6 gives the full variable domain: DAGVTQSPTHLIKTRGQQVTLRCSPISGHKSVSWYQQVLGQGPQFIFQYYEKEERGRGNFPDRFSARQFPNYSSELNVNALLLGDSALYLCASSLAGQGTYNSPLHFGNGTRLTVT.

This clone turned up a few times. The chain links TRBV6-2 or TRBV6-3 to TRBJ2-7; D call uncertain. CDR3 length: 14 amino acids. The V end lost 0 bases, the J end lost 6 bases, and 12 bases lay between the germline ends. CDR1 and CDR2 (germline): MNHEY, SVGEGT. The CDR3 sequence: CASSYSIAASEQYF. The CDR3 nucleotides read TGTGCCAGCAGTTACTCGATAGCCGCGAGCGAGCAGTACTTC.

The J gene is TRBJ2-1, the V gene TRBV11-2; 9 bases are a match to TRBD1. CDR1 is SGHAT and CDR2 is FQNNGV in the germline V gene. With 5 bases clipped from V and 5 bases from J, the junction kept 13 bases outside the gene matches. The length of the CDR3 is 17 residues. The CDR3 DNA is TGTGCCAGCAGCACTACCCCCGGGACAGGGCCACACAATGAGCAGTTCTTC. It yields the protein CASSTTPGTGPHNEQFF.

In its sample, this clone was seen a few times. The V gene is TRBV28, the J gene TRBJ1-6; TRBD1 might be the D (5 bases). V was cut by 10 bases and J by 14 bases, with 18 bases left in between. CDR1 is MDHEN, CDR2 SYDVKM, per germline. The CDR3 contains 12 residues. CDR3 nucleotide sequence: TGTGCCAACTGGGGCCGGGTCGGGGCCCTCCACTTT. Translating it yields CANWGRVGALHF. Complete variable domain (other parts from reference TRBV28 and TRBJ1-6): DVKVTQSSRYLVKRTGEKVFLECVQDMDHENMFWYRQDPGLGLRLIYFSYDVKMKEKGDIPEGYSVSREKKERFSLILESASTNQTSMYLCANWGRVGALHFGNGTRLTVT.

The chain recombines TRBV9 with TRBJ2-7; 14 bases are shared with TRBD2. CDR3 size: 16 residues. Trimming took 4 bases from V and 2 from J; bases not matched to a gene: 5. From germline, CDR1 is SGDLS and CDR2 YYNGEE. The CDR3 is CASSPRTSGGPYEQYF. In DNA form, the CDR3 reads TGTGCCAGCAGCCCCCGGACTAGCGGGGGGCCCTACGAGCAGTACTTC.

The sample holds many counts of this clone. This chain's CDR3 is CASSQEKRGSQPQHF. The CDR3 region has the DNA TGCGCCAGCAGCCAAGAGAAGAGGGGGTCGCAGCCCCAGCATTTT. The chain carries TRBV4-1 and TRBJ1-5; D perhaps matches TRBD1 (6 bases). The germline gives CDR1 MGHRA, CDR2 YSYEKL. The CDR3 has 15 amino acids. Trimming cost V 0 bases and J 7 bases, with 13 bases left between them.

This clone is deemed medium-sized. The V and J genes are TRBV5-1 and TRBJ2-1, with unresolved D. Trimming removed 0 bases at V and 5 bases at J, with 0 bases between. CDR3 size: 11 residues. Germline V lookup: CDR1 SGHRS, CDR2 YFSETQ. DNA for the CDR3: TGCGCCAGCAGCTTGGACAATGAGCAGTTCTTC. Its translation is CASSLDNEQFF.

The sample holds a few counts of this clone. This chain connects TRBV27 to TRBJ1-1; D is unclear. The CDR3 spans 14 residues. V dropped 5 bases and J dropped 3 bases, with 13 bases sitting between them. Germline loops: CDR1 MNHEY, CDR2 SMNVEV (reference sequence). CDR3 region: CASSPGIADTEAFF. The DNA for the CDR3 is TGTGCCAGCAGTCCGGGAATCGCGGACACTGAAGCTTTCTTT.

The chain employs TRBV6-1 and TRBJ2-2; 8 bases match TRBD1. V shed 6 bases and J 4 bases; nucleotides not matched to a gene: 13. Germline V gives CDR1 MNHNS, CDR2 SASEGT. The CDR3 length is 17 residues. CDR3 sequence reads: CASRPVQGAASTGELFF. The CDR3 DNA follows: TGTGCCAGCAGGCCTGTGCAGGGGGCGGCAAGCACCGGGGAGCTGTTTTTT.

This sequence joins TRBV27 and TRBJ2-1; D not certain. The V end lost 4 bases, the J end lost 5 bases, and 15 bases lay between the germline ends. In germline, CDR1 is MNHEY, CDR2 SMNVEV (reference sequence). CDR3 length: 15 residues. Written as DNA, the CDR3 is TGTGCCAGCAGTTCCCTAGGTTCCCAGCACAATGAGCAGTTCTTC. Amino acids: CASSSLGSQHNEQFF.

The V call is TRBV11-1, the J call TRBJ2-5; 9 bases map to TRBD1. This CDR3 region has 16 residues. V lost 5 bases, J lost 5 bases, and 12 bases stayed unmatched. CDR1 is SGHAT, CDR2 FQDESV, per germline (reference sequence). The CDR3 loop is CASSATRDREAETQYF. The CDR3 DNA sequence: TGTGCCAGCAGCGCCACTCGGGACAGGGAGGCGGAGACCCAGTACTTC.